The entry that follows covers one TCR beta chain sequence. This CDR3 contains 15 residues. Germline CDR1 is SEHNR and CDR2 is FQNEAQ (reference sequence). J lost 4 bases, V lost 5 bases, and 9 bases had no gene match. The entry originates in a study of shared clonotypes between healthy human individuals. Sequencing was performed with immunoSEQ multiplex PCR; in TCRdb, only in-frame clones are kept and a portion is missing. The profile shows more than 1.2 million clones, about 98.5% of them singletons. The J gene is TRBJ2-7, the V gene TRBV7-9, with 9 nucleotides matching TRBD2. The source of this sequence is a man between 25 and 39 years old in good health. Sequencing was done on a sample of naive CD4+ T cells sorted from blood. The subset: CD45RA+ positively selected. CDR3 DNA sequence: TGTGCCAGCAGCACCCTTAGCGGGAGCGGTTACGAGCAGTACTTC. Translated: CASSTLSGSGYEQYF.